This paragraph covers one TCR beta chain sequence. Its cognate antigen is unknown. The CDR3 loop spans 12 amino acids. Germline V lookup: CDR1 SNHLY, CDR2 FYNNEI. With 3 bases removed from V and 7 bases from J, the gap between germline ends came to 4 bases. The data originate from a study of T cell repertoires in cytomegalovirus infection. Across the study: CMV infection and matching HLA type were both indicated by public TCR beta signatures. Study-wide results and caveats: Within the response measured ex vivo, HLA-C-restricted CMV-specific TCR beta clonotypes were dominant. Totalled public TCR beta family frequency picked out people who carried CMV plus the relevant HLA.

TCRdb ran MiXCR on the reads and lists one entry per CDR3 protein. Among approximately 400,000 distinct CDR3 sequences listed, roughly 30% were seen once. The sequence derives from a human donor in good health (CMV status not recorded). Some clones in this sample may be carry-over from other donors' samples. The sequenced sample consisted of PBMCs. This rearrangement joins TRBV2 to TRBJ1-6, with D unresolved. In nucleotides, the CDR3 is TGTGCCAGCAGTGACGGAAATTCACCCCTCCACTTT. Its protein product is CASSDGNSPLHF.